The TCR beta chain described here comes from a study of shared clonotypes between healthy human individuals. The repertoire was sequenced with immunoSEQ multiplex PCR; TCRdb's copy has only in-frame clones and lacks some. The sample records some 1.1 million clones, 70% to 80% being singletons. Germline lookup yields CDR1 SGHAT and CDR2 FQNNGV. V was clipped by 5 bases and J by 0 bases, with 13 bases between them. CDR3 length equals 15 residues. The chain links TRBV11-2 to TRBJ1-1; the D is unclear. The receptor's source is a man in his late teens or twenties in good health. Some clones in this sample may be carry-over from other donors' samples. Sequenced: memory CD4+ T cells from PBMCs. Subset specified: CD45RA-negative fraction. The CDR3 DNA follows: TGTGCCAGCAGCCCCCGCGTGAGGGTGAACACTGAAGCTTTCTTT. Its translation: CASSPRVRVNTEAFF.